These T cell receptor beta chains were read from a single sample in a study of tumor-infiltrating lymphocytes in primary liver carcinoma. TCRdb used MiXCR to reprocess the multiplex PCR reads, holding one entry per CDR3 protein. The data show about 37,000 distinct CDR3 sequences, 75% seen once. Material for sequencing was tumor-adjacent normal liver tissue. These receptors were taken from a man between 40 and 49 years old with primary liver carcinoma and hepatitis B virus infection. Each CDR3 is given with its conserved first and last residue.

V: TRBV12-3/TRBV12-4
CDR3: CARGSPGHVRNQPQHF

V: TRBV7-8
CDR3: CASSLGIAGGTIHYF

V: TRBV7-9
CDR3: CASSLSLSSREQFF

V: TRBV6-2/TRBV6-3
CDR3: CDSSYSSSYNEQFF

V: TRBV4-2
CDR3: CASSQGNWGTETFF

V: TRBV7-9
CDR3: CASSPGSGSDTQYF

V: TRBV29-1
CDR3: CRAKGLLNTEAFF

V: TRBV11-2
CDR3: CASSLDLGTYNEQFF

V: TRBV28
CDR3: CTNSLTGGTRPQHF

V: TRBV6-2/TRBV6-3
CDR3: CASSYYVPAGDTDTQYF

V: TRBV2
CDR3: CASSLYKDNEQYF

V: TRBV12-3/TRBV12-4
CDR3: CASRLDLGTSVYEQYF

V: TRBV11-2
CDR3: CASSLSASGNIQYF

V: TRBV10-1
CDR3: CTSFDGTDTGELFF

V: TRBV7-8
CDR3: CANSLTSGRDDEQFF

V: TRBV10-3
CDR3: CAIREQTGQPQYF

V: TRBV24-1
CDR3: CATSEGFGYTF

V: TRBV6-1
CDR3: CASTEDAGGYNEQFF

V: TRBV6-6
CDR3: CASSCSVGQGIHNEQFF

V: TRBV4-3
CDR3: CASSHRGQCEETQHF

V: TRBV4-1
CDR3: CASSQDPGAKANNIQCF

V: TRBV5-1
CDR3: CASSLATGFSNQPQHF

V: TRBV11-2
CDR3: CASGRSGGEQFF

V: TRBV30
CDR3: CALNTGGAETQYF

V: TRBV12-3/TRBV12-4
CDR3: CASSPGRALSPFF

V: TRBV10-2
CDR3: CACGEVEDTEAFF

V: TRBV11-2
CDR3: CAISSGRGDNIQYF

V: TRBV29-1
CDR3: CSVAPRGSTFEQYF

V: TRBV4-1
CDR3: CASSRASGITDTPYF

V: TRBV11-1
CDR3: CGSSDSSSSYYEQFF

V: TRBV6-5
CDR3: CTSKIADSYEQYF

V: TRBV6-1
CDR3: CVSRKEMNTEAFF

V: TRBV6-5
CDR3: CAIIEASLYEQYF

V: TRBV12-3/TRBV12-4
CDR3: CAGSGPRRTPPDEQFF

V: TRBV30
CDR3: CAWSVLAANSYNEQFF

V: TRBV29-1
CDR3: CSGRQFRQQTQYF

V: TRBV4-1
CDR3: CASSQDEAETQYF

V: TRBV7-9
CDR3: CASSSGQVGGELFF

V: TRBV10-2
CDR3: CASSEVLAGNLEQFF

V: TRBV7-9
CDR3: CASSLDDLYYGYTF

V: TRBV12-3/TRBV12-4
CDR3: CVSSLARTEKLFF

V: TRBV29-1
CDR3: CSVEDTSGRDYERFF

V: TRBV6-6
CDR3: CASRYSIERNEQFF

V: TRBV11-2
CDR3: CASSGSGGEQFF

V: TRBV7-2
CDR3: CAIMTSVETQYF

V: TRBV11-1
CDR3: CVSSPSGGTPGELFF

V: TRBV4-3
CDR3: CANSLGDSATDTQYF

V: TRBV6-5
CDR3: CASSRRGETEVFF

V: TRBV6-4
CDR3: CASSLKGTSGNNEQFF

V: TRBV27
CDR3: CASSLGEHYF